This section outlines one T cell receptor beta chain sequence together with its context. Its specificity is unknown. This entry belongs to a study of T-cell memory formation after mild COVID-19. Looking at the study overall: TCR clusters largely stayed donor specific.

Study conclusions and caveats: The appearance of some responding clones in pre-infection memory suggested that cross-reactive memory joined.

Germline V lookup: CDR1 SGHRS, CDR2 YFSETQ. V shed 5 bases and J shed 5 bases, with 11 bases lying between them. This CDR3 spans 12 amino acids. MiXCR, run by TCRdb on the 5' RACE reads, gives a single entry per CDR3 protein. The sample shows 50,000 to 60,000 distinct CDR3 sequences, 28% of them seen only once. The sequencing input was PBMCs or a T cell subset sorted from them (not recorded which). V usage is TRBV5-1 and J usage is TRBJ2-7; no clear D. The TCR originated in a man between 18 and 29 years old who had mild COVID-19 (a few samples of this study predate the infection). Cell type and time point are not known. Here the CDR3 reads CASRWGENEQYF. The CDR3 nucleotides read TGCGCCAGCAGATGGGGTGAGAACGAGCAGTACTTC.